The clone carrying this T cell receptor beta chain was detected many times. The sample originates from a study of CD8+ T cells in alopecia areata. As part of sample collection, lesional scalp punch biopsies and peripheral blood were taken from alopecia areata patients. Trimming removed 0 bases at V and 6 bases at J, with 10 bases between. The CDR3 length is 14 residues. Germline V lookup: CDR1 SGHVS, CDR2 FQNEAQ. Isolated RNA was reverse transcribed into cDNA used as the sequencing template. TCRdb's copy holds only in-frame clones and misses some; the assay was immunoSEQ multiplex PCR. The sample includes around 65,000 clones, about 45% of them seen just once.

Source: CD8+ T cells sorted from blood, taken at week 0. The genes are TRBV7-8 and TRBJ2-3, with D possibly TRBD2 on 6 matching bases. The sequence was obtained from a human donor with alopecia areata. For the CDR3, the DNA is TGTGCCAGCAGCTTAGCCAGCGGGCTTGATACGCAGTATTTT. Amino acid sequence: CASSLASGLDTQYF.